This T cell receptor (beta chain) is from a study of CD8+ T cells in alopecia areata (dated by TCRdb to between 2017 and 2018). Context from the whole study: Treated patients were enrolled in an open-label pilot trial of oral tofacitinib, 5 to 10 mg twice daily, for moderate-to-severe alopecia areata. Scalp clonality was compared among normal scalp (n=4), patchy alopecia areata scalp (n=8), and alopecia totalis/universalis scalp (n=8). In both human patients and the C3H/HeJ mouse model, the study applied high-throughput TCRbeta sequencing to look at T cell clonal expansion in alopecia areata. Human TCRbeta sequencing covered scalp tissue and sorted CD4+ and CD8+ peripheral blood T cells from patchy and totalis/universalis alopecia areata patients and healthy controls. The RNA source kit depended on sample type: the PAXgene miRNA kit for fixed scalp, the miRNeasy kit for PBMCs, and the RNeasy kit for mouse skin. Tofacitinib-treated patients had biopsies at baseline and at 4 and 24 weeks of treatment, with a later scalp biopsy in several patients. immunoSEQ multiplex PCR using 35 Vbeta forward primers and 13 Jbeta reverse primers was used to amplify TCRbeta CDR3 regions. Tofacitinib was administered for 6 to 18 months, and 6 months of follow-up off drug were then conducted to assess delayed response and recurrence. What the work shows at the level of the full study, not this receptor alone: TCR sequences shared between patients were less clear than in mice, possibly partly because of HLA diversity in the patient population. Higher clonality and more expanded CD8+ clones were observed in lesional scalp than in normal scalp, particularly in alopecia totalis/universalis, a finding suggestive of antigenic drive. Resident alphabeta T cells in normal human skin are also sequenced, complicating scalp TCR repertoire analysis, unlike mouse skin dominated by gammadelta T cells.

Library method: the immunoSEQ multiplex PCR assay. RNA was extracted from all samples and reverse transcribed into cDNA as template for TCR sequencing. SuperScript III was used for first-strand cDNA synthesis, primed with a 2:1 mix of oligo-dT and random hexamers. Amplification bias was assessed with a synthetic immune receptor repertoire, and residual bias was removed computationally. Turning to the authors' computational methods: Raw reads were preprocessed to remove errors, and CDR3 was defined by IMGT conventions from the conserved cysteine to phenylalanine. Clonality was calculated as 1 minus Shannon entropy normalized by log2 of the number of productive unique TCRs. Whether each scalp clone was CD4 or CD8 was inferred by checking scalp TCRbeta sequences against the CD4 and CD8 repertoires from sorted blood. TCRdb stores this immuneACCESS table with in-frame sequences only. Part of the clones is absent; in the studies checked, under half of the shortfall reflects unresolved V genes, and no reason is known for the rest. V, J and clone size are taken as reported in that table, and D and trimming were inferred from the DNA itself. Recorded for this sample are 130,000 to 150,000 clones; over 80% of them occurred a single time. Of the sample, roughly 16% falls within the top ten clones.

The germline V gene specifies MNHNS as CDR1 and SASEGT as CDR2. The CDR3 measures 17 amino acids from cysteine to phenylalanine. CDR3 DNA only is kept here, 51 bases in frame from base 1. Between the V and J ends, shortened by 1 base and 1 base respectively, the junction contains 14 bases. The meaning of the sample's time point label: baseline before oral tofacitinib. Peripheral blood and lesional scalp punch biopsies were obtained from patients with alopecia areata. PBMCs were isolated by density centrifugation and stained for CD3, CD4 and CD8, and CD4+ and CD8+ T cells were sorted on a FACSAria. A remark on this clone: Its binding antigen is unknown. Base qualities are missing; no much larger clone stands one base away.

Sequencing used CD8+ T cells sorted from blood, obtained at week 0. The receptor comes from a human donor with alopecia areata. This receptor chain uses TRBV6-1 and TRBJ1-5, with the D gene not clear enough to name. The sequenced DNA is TGTGCCAGCAGTGAAGAAGGGCAGTTCGTCAGCAATCAGCCCCAGCATTTT. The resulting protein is CASSEEGQFVSNQPQHF.